Following are 25 T cell receptor beta chains from one sample sequenced in a study of CD4 T cells in relation to SARS-CoV-2 and coronaviruses. Antigen specificity for these receptors is unknown. Measured with immunoSEQ multiplex PCR; TCRdb has only the in-frame clones, and not every one. This sample yields some 45,000 clones, of which roughly 80% are seen a single time; 1.1% to 1.5% belongs to the top ten. Sequenced material: naive CD4+ T cells from PBMCs, cultured in vitro. As to subset: naive CD4+ T cells isolated by negative enrichment. Every receptor here comes from an adult with COVID-19.

V gene TRBV23-1 combines with J gene TRBJ2-5, with 12 positions matching TRBD2. TRBV23-1 is assigned to the ORF class and has an uncertain function. The V and J ends lost 0 bases and 2 bases, in that order; junction bases with no gene match: 1. The CDR3 contains 16 residues. CDR3 sequence reads: CASSQSGLAGQETQYF. The CDR3 coding sequence is TGCGCCAGCAGTCAATCTGGACTAGCGGGGCAAGAGACCCAGTACTTC.

The chain has TRBV12-3 or TRBV12-4 and TRBJ2-7; no reliable D call. The CDR3 consists of 12 residues. Trimming cost V 3 bases and J 4 bases, with 7 bases left between them. The CDR3 DNA is TGTGCCAGCAGTTTCCGTTCGTACGAGCAGTACTTC. It is translated as CASSFRSYEQYF.

A few counts support this clone. The rearrangement links TRBV7-2 to TRBJ2-2; TRBD2 aligns across 14 bases. Trimming at V came to 2 bases and at J to 7 bases, leaving 6 bases not matched to a gene. Per germline, CDR1 SGHTA and CDR2 FQGNSA. This CDR3 spans 17 amino acids. This CDR3 reads CASSLMGLAGDDGELFF. The CDR3 bases are TGTGCCAGCAGCTTAATGGGACTAGCGGGAGATGACGGGGAGCTGTTTTTT.

The V call is TRBV18, the J call TRBJ2-7, with D perhaps matching TRBD1 (5 bases). The germline CDR1 and CDR2 sequences are KGHSH and LQKENI. Trimming shortened V by 6 bases and J by 4 bases, and 16 bases separated the two germline ends. The CDR3 contains 14 residues. The CDR3 spells CASSPGILSYEQYF. The CDR3 DNA reads as TGTGCCAGCTCCCCAGGGATTCTCTCGTACGAGCAGTACTTC.

The chain has TRBV5-6 and TRBJ2-5; 7 positions agree with TRBD2. Per the germline V gene, CDR1 is SGHDT and CDR2 is YYEEEE. The V and J ends lost 1 base and 0 bases, in that order; junction bases with no gene match: 6. This CDR3 region has 16 residues. CDR3 in amino acids: CASSLSGAGNQETQYF. CDR3 DNA: TGTGCCAGCAGCTTGAGTGGAGCGGGGAACCAAGAGACCCAGTACTTC.

This clone turned up a few times. The chain uses TRBV29-1 and TRBJ1-2, with TRBD1 matching 7 bases. Germline CDR1 and CDR2: SQVTM and ANQGSEA. The V gene end was trimmed by 1 base and the J gene end by 6 bases; junction bases not matched to a gene: 8. The CDR3 spans 14 residues. This CDR3 reads CSVEVFEGADGYTF. CDR3 bases: TGCAGCGTTGAAGTATTCGAGGGGGCTGATGGCTACACCTTC. Together with reference TRBV29-1 and TRBJ1-2, the CDR3 gives the full variable domain: SAVISQKPSRDICQRGTSLTIQCQVDSQVTMMFWYRQQPGQSLTLIATANQGSEATYESGFVIDKFPISRPNLTFSTLTVSNMSPEDSSIYLCSVEVFEGADGYTFGSGTRLTVV.

The chain is built from TRBV7-3 and TRBJ2-2; perhaps TRBD2 as D (6 bases). The CDR3 runs 16 residues. V lost 1 base, J lost 6 bases, and 15 bases lay in between. Germline lookup yields CDR1 SGHTA and CDR2 FQGTGA. The CDR3 region is CASSLMSGSISGELFF. The DNA for the CDR3 is TGTGCCAGCAGCTTAATGTCCGGGAGTATCTCCGGGGAGCTGTTTTTT.

The chain joins TRBV7-9 to TRBJ2-3, with 9 bases matching TRBD1. Germline CDR1 reads SEHNR; CDR2 reads FQNEAQ (reference sequence). The CDR3 has 15 amino acids. The J segment lost 1 base and the V segment lost 5 bases, leaving 4 bases of the junction unmatched. The CDR3 is CASSPWDRGTDTQYF. The CDR3 DNA follows: TGTGCCAGCAGCCCATGGGACAGGGGCACAGATACGCAGTATTTT.

The chain is built from TRBV30 and TRBJ2-7; 8 bases map to TRBD2. The CDR3 contains 12 residues. V lost 8 bases and J lost 0; bases outside the gene matches: 3. From germline, CDR1 is GTSNPN and CDR2 SVGIG (reference sequence). This CDR3 is CARGGSSYEQYF. The CDR3 DNA reads TGTGCCCGGGGGGGAAGCTCCTACGAGCAGTACTTC.

The J gene is TRBJ2-3, the V gene TRBV27, with 9 bases aligning to TRBD2. Germline assignment: CDR1 MNHEY and CDR2 SMNVEV (reference sequence). V dropped 3 bases and J dropped 0; count of bases not matched to a gene: 1. This CDR3 region has 15 residues. Here the CDR3 reads CASSFTSGSTDTQYF. CDR3 DNA sequence: TGTGCCAGCAGTTTCACTAGCGGGAGCACAGATACGCAGTATTTT.

This chain uses TRBV5-4 with TRBJ2-3, with D maybe TRBD2 (5 bases). Per germline, CDR1 SGHNT and CDR2 YYREEE (reference sequence). V was pared by 4 bases and J by 4 bases, with 16 bases between. The CDR3 has 15 amino acids. In DNA, the CDR3 is TGTGCCAGCAGCCCCCGTCGGGATTTCGCAGATACGCAGTATTTT. It specifies CASSPRRDFADTQYF.

With respect to this clone: Additional DNA sequences in this sample encode the identical CDR3. This rearrangement joins TRBV7-9 to TRBJ1-2; TRBD1 aligns across 12 bases. CDR1 and CDR2 (germline): SEHNR, FQNEAQ (reference sequence). The CDR3 is 15 amino acids. V trimming: 6 bases; J trimming: 3 bases; junction bases outside the gene matches: 5. The CDR3 here is CASSWDRGPHYGYTF. DNA of the CDR3: TGTGCCAGCAGTTGGGACAGGGGGCCCCACTATGGCTACACCTTC.

In its sample, this clone was seen once. The chain employs TRBV24-1 and TRBJ2-3; TRBD2 matches 13 bases. With 5 bases clipped from V and 0 bases from J, the junction kept 4 bases outside the gene matches. Germline CDR1 is KGHDR and CDR2 is SFDVKD. This CDR3 has 17 amino acids. The CDR3 DNA reads TGTGCCACCAGTGCTAGGACTAGCGGGGGTAGCACAGATACGCAGTATTTT. Its protein product is CATSARTSGGSTDTQYF.

This clone was detected a few times. J is TRBJ1-1 and V is TRBV20-1; no firm D call. V gave up 0 bases and J gave up 7 bases, with 6 bases separating them. There are 11 residues in the CDR3. Germline CDR1 is DFQATT and CDR2 is SNEGSKA (reference sequence). Here the CDR3 DNA reads TGCAGTGCTAGAGACAACTATGAAGCTTTCTTT. This translates into CSARDNYEAFF.

This chain connects TRBV28 to TRBJ2-7, with TRBD2 matching 11 bases. The ends lost 10 bases at V and 0 bases at J; junction bases unmatched: 11. Germline assignment: CDR1 MDHEN and CDR2 SYDVKM. There are 16 residues in the CDR3. The CDR3 DNA reads as TGTGCCACCGATCTAGCGGGAGGCCGCCGCTCCTACGAGCAGTACTTC. Protein: CATDLAGGRRSYEQYF.

The chain combines TRBV9 with TRBJ2-7; possibly TRBD1 or TRBD2 for D (5 bases each). Germline V CDR1 and CDR2: SGDLS, YYNGEE. The CDR3 covers 16 residues. Trimming removed 0 bases from V and 6 bases from J, with 19 bases in between. CDR3 DNA: TGTGCCAGCAGCGTAGCCCTTCCGGGGCTATTCGTCGAGCAGTACTTC. The encoded protein is CASSVALPGLFVEQYF.

The chain recombines TRBV10-3 with TRBJ1-5, with 7 bases aligning to TRBD1. V was pared by 0 bases and J by 4 bases, with 6 bases of the junction left unmatched. The germline gives CDR1 ENHRY, CDR2 SYGVKD. The CDR3 loop spans 16 amino acids. The CDR3 protein is CAISESPGTVNQPQHF. The CDR3 DNA is TGTGCCATCAGTGAGTCCCCCGGGACAGTGAATCAGCCCCAGCATTTT.

This sequence joins TRBV11-2 and TRBJ2-2; 11 nucleotides align to TRBD2. Germline V gives CDR1 SGHAT, CDR2 FQNNGV. Unmatched junction bases numbered 15, after V lost 5 bases and J lost 7 bases. The CDR3 extends over 18 amino acids. CDR3 nucleotides: TGTGCCAGCAGCCACTTACCGGTACTAGCGGGAGTAATCGGGGAGCTGTTTTTT. As protein: CASSHLPVLAGVIGELFF.

V gene TRBV5-1 combines with J gene TRBJ2-3, with 12 bases fitting TRBD2. Germline V gene data show CDR1 as SGHRS and CDR2 as YFSETQ. CDR3 length: 16 amino acids. Losses at the gene ends were 0 bases for V and 3 bases for J; bases not matched to a gene: 2. In nucleotides, the CDR3 is TGCGCCAGCAGCTTGGAACTAGCGGGAGGAACAGATACGCAGTATTTT. Its protein is CASSLELAGGTDTQYF.

This sequence joins TRBV3-1 (or the pseudogene TRBV3-2) and TRBJ1-6; maybe TRBD1 (5 bases). Trimming shortened V by 4 bases and J by 2 bases, and 6 bases separated the two germline ends. From germline, CDR1 is LGHDT and CDR2 YNNKEL (reference sequence). The length of the CDR3 is 14 residues. The CDR3 protein is CASSRGTYNSPLHF. As DNA, the CDR3 is TGTGCCAGCAGCCGGGGCACCTATAATTCACCCCTCCACTTT.

This sequence joins TRBV28 and TRBJ2-1; 9 positions match TRBD2. With 5 bases clipped from V and 8 bases from J, the junction kept 16 bases outside the gene matches. Germline V lookup: CDR1 MDHEN, CDR2 SYDVKM. The CDR3 totals 17 residues. The CDR3 sequence is CASSLYTSGPPSDEQFF. The CDR3 bases are TGTGCCAGCAGTCTATACACTAGCGGGCCTCCTTCGGATGAGCAGTTCTTC.

The chain combines TRBV4-1 with TRBJ1-2; 8 bases map to TRBD1. This CDR3 is built from 15 residues. After removal of 3 bases from V and 3 bases from J, the junction contained 6 bases not matched to a gene. Per the germline V gene, CDR1 is MGHRA and CDR2 is YSYEKL. Here the CDR3 DNA reads TGCGCCAGCAGCCATCATGAGACAGGGGACTATGGCTACACCTTC. Its translation: CASSHHETGDYGYTF.

The chain joins TRBV6-6 to TRBJ1-1; D unresolved. In germline, CDR1 is MNHNY, CDR2 SVGAGI (reference sequence). CDR3 length equals 14 residues. The V and J ends lost 3 bases and 0 bases respectively, with 8 bases between them. The CDR3 DNA follows: TGTGCCAGCAGTTATCGGGCATTGAACACTGAAGCTTTCTTT. Protein product: CASSYRALNTEAFF.

CDR3 loop: CASSHRASFDQPQHF. In DNA form, the CDR3 reads TGCGCCAGCAGCCACCGGGCAAGTTTTGATCAGCCCCAGCATTTT. The J gene is TRBJ1-5, the V gene TRBV4-1, with D hard to call. This CDR3 has 15 amino acids. Per germline, CDR1 MGHRA and CDR2 YSYEKL. The V end was cut by 3 bases, the J end by 5 bases, with 14 bases between.

The V and J genes are TRBV28 and TRBJ2-5; TRBD1 agrees at 8 bases. The junction had 11 bases not matched to a gene; V was cut back by 1 base and J by 4 bases. Germline V gene data show CDR1 as MDHEN and CDR2 as SYDVKM. The CDR3 spans 17 residues. CDR3 sequence: CASSLYGGTGGLETQYF. CDR3 coding DNA: TGTGCCAGCAGTTTATATGGGGGGACAGGCGGGTTAGAGACCCAGTACTTC.